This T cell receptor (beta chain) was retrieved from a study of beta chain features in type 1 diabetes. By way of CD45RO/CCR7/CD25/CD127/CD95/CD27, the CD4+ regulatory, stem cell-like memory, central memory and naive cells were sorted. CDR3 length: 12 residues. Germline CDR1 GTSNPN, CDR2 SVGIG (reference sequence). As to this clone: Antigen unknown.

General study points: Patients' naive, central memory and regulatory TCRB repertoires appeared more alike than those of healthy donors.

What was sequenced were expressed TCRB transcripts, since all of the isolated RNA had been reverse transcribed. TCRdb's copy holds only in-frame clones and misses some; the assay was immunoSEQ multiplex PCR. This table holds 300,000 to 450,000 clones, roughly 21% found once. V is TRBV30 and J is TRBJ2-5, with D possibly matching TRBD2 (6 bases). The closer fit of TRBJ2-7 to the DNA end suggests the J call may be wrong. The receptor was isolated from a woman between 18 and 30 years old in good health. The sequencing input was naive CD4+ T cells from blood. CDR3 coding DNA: TGTGCCTTGAATGGGGGGTCCCACGAGCAGTACTTC. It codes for CALNGGSHEQYF.